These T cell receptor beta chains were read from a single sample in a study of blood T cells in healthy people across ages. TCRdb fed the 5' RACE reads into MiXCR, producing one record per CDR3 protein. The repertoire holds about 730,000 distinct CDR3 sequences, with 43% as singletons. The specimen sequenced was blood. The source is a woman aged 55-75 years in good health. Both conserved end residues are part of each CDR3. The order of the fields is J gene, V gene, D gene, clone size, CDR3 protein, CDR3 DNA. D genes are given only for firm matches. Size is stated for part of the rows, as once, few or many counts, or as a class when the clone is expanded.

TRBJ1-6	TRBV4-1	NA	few	CASSQEGEAHGSSPLHF	TGCGCCAGCAGCCAAGAGGGGGAGGCCCATGGGAGTTCACCCCTCCACTTT
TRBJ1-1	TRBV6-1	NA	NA	CASRSAENTEAFF	TGTGCCAGCCGATCCGCGGAGAACACTGAAGCTTTCTTT
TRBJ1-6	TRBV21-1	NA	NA	CASRSRQGNSPLHF	TGTGCCAGCCGATCGAGACAGGGTAATTCACCCCTCCACTTT
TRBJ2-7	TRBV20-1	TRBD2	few	CSAKTSGGQSYEQYF	TGCAGTGCTAAGACTAGCGGGGGGCAAAGCTACGAGCAGTACTTC
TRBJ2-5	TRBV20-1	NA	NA	CSVVARQETQYF	TGCAGTGTTGTAGCTAGGCAAGAGACCCAGTACTTC
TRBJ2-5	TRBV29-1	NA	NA	CSVELGAAAQYF	TGCAGCGTTGAGTTAGGGGCGGCGGCCCAGTACTTC
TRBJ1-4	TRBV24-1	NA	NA	CATSDLGTIRRQNEKLFF	TGTGCCACCAGTGATTTAGGGACAATTCGGAGACAGAATGAAAAACTGTTTTTT
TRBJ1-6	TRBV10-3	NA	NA	CAIRGGQDNSPLHF	TGTGCCATCAGGGGGGGGCAGGATAATTCACCCCTCCACTTT
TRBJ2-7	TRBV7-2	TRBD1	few	CASSPGDRGREQYF	TGTGCCAGCAGCCCGGGGGACAGGGGGCGTGAGCAGTACTTC
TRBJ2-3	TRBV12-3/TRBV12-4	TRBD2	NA	CASSSISGGRGAYF	TGTGCCAGCAGTTCTATCTCCGGGGGGCGGGGGGCGTATTTT
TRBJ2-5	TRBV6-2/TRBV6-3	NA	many	CASSSGSQETQYF	TGTGCCAGCAGCTCGGGATCACAAGAGACCCAGTACTTC
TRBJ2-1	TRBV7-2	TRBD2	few	CASSARTSGAQFF	TGTGCCAGCAGCGCGCGGACTAGCGGGGCCCAGTTCTTC
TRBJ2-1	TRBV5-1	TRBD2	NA	CASSLEEREINEQFF	TGCGCCAGCAGCTTGGAAGAGCGGGAAATCAATGAGCAGTTCTTC
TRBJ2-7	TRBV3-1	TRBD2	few	CASSTSGAYEQYF	TGTGCCAGCAGCACTAGCGGGGCATACGAGCAGTACTTC
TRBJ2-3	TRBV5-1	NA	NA	CASSLEVQGVTDTQYF	TGCGCCAGCAGCTTGGAGGTGCAGGGTGTAACAGATACGCAGTATTTT
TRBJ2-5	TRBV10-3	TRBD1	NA	CAISQTGREETQYF	TGTGCCATCAGCCAGACAGGGCGAGAAGAGACCCAGTACTTC
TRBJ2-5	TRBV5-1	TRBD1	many	CASSRSGTGGYQETQYF	TGCGCCAGCAGCAGATCCGGGACAGGGGGCTACCAAGAGACCCAGTACTTC
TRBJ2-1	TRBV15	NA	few	CATSRDHGEPNQFF	TGTGCCACCAGCAGAGATCACGGCGAGCCAAACCAGTTCTTC
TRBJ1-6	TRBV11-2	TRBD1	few	CASSLTGGNSPLHF	TGTGCCAGCAGCTTGACAGGGGGAAATTCACCCCTCCACTTT
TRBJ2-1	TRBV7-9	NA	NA	CASTPRGGNNEQFF	TGTGCCAGCACTCCCCGAGGAGGGAACAATGAGCAGTTCTTC
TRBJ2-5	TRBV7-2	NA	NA	CASKLAGLPLIYQETQYF	TGTGCCAGTAAACTAGCCGGATTACCACTGATCTACCAAGAGACCCAGTACTTC
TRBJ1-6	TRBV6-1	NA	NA	CASSESPQGNNSPLHF	TGTGCCAGCAGTGAAAGCCCCCAGGGCAATAATTCACCCCTCCACTTT
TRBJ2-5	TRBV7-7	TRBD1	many	CASSLGTGGQETQYF	TGTGCCAGCAGTTTGGGGACAGGGGGCCAAGAGACCCAGTACTTC
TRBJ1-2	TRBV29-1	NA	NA	CSVELYGYTF	TGCAGCGTTGAACTCTATGGCTACACCTTC
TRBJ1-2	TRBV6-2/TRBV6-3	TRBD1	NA	CASRPGGADYGYTF	TGTGCCAGCAGGCCAGGGGGCGCCGACTATGGCTACACCTTC
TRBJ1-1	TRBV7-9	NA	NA	CASSLDATGTEAFF	TGTGCCAGCAGCTTAGACGCAACTGGCACTGAAGCTTTCTTT
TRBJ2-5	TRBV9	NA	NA	CASSVALETQYF	TGTGCCAGCAGCGTAGCTTTGGAGACCCAGTACTTC
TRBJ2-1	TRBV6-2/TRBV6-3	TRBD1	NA	CASSADRGLWNEQFF	TGTGCCAGCAGTGCGGACAGGGGGTTATGGAATGAGCAGTTCTTC
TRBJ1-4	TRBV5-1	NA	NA	CASSLENPGAKEKLFF	TGCGCCAGCAGCTTGGAGAATCCGGGGGCCAAGGAAAAACTGTTTTTT
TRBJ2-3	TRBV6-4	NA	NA	CASTECTGTQYF	TGTGCCAGCACCGAATGCACAGGTACGCAGTATTTT
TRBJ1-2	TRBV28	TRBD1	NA	CDSSRGQGGGYTF	TGTGACAGCAGCAGGGGACAGGGAGGCGGCTACACCTTC